The following is a T cell receptor (beta chain) sequence with its context. The clone's antigen remains unknown. Qualities for individual bases were not recorded, and no much larger clone is one base off. Instrument used: Illumina NovaSeq 6000. Using 5'RACE with constant-segment primers, TCRalpha and TCRbeta cDNA libraries were constructed, with sample barcodes and unique molecular identifiers added in the process. Trizol reagent was used to extract RNA from every sample. Amplification of the libraries took two PCR steps, and the second step added a second sample barcode plus Illumina TruSeq adapters. Sequencing of the libraries was done on an Illumina NovaSeq, producing 2 x 150 bp paired-end reads. Processing in the source paper ran as follows. Demultiplexing of reads and collapsing into UMI-guided consensus sequences were performed with migec v1.2.7. With mixcr v2.1.11, UMI consensuses were aligned to TRA and TRB V and J templates and assembled into clonotypes. A clonotype was counted as expanded or contracted only if both edgeR and NoisET called the change significant, with noise models trained on biological replicates. For edgeR calls, the cutoffs were a false discovery rate-adjusted p below 0.01 and a log2 fold-change threshold of 1. PCA with hierarchical clustering of max-normalized trajectories of the 1000 most abundant clonotypes was used as exploratory dynamics analysis. Each responding clone was given a CD4 or CD8 phenotype based on the CD4+ and CD8+ repertoires, which had been sequenced separately. TCRdb trimmed the raw reads at Q25, called clones with MiXCR and kept productive beta chains. All rows with the same CDR3 protein become a single entry with the most common DNA and genes. The V and J calls, along with clone size, are taken from TCRdb and not from the paper's own processing. The sample table records 470,000 or so distinct CDR3 sequences; 15% to 20% of these occur just once. About a fifth of the sample rests with the top ten.

This entry is derived from a study of T-cell memory formation after mild COVID-19 (dated by TCRdb to 2020 to 2022). About the investigation overall: Most TCR sequence clusters were specific to one of the two donors. In a couple of donors, T-cell clones that expanded and contracted after mild COVID-19 were tracked by sequencing TCRalpha and TCRbeta repertoires over time. The cohort comprised two young, previously healthy adult volunteers, one female and one male.

CDR1 SGHDT and CDR2 YYEEEE are derived from the germline V gene. The CDR3 runs 15 amino acids, cysteine and phenylalanine included. The sequence is cut down to CDR3 DNA, 45 bases in frame from base 1. Trimming removed 4 bases from V and 5 bases from J; the gene matches leave 6 bases unexplained. Overall study results and their limits: SARS-CoV-2 specificity was not confirmed for the second-wave clones peaking on day 37. Contracting CD4+ clones appeared mostly in the CM and EM memory subsets, whereas CD8+ clones were enriched in EMRA. Only a couple of mild cases were covered by the study, and larger cohorts that include severe cases with pre-infection samples were considered necessary. The detection of some responding clones in pre-infection memory suggests that pre-existing cross-reactive memory T cells joined the SARS-CoV-2 response. From day 15 to 85, contracting clones showed balanced CD4/CD8 phenotypes, whereas a second wave of clones that expanded from day 15 to 37 leaned towards CD4+.

PBMCs were isolated by Ficoll-Paque density gradient centrifugation. The sequence derives from a man in his late teens or twenties who had mild COVID-19 (a few samples of this study predate the infection). The sample titles of this study are shuffled in the database, so cell type and time point are left out; the donor was told from shared clones. The chain links TRBV5-6 with TRBJ2-5, with TRBD2 identical over 12 junction bases. Sequenced: PBMCs or a T cell subset sorted from them (not recorded which). The sequenced DNA is TGTGCCAGCAGCCCCCCCGGGACTAGCGGGGAGACCCAGTACTTC. It translates to CASSPPGTSGETQYF.